Presented here are 5 T cell receptor beta chains from one specimen sequenced in a study of CD8+ T cells in alopecia areata. Sequencing relied on a cDNA template that was reverse transcribed from extracted RNA. Measured with immunoSEQ multiplex PCR; TCRdb has only the in-frame clones, and not every one. The data hold about 200,000 clones, with 50% to 60% observed a single time. This sample's treatment: oral pan-JAK inhibitor, 5-10 mg twice daily. The sample was CD4+ T cells sorted from blood, taken at week 4, from a patient treated with tofacitinib. These receptor sequences come from a human donor with alopecia areata.

This clone was observed a handful of times. This chain joins TRBV10-2 and TRBJ2-3; TRBD2 might be the D (6 bases). The CDR3 sequence is 15 residues long. V was trimmed by 7 bases and J by 2 bases, leaving 16 bases between them. The V gene's germline CDR1 is WSHSY and CDR2 SAAADI. Written as DNA, the CDR3 is TGCGCCAGCACGGGACTCACGGCTACCACAGATACGCAGTATTTT. It encodes CASTGLTATTDTQYF.

This clone appeared many times. The chain couples TRBV10-3 to TRBJ2-7; 7 nucleotides line up with TRBD2. J was trimmed by 6 bases and V by 4 bases; bases with no gene match: 9. The CDR3 contains 14 residues. The germline gives CDR1 ENHRY, CDR2 SYGVKD. As DNA, the CDR3 is TGTGCCATCAGTGCTTTCAGGGAGGGGAGCGAGCAGTACTTC. This translates into CAISAFREGSEQYF.

The chain couples TRBV27 to TRBJ1-2, with TRBD1 identical over 7 bases. The CDR3 runs 12 residues. J lost 7 bases, V lost 6 bases, and 5 bases had no gene match. Germline CDR1 and CDR2: MNHEY and SMNVEV (reference sequence). The CDR3 loop is CASRRQGSGYTF. The DNA for the CDR3 is TGTGCCAGCAGGAGACAGGGAAGTGGCTACACCTTC.

The table lists this clone with a count of one. The chain recombines TRBV30 with TRBJ2-2; D gene unclear. CDR3 size: 13 residues. Looked up from germline, CDR1 is GTSNPN and CDR2 is SVGIG (reference sequence). Trimming shortened V by 0 bases and J by 2 bases, and 4 bases separated the two germline ends. CDR3 region: CAWSVINTGELFF. In DNA form, the CDR3 reads TGTGCCTGGAGTGTCATTAACACCGGGGAGCTGTTTTTT.

The V call is TRBV5-1, the J call TRBJ2-5; TRBD1 might be the D (5 bases). The CDR3 is 14 amino acids. The germline V gene encodes CDR1 SGHRS and CDR2 YFSETQ. Between the trimmed V and J ends, which lost 2 bases and 2 bases, there was a span of 10 bases. Here the CDR3 DNA reads TGCGCCAGCAGCTTATCAGGGAATCAAGAGACCCAGTACTTC. Protein sequence: CASSLSGNQETQYF.